This T cell receptor beta chain was observed in a study of blood T cell repertoires in COVID-19. On the study more broadly: Samples came from the United States, Italy and Spain, spanning acute and convalescent COVID-19.

V dropped 4 bases and J dropped 2; count of bases not matched to a gene: 15. The CDR3 loop spans 18 amino acids. Germline V gives CDR1 SGHDT, CDR2 YYEEEE. Repertoires were generated with immunoSEQ multiplex PCR, while TCRdb's copy carries only in-frame clones and drops some. Here the sample spans fewer than 300,000 clones, 80% to 90% being singletons. This clone was recorded once. This sequence joins TRBV5-6 and TRBJ1-5, with 7 bases identical to TRBD1. The sequence was collected from a woman between 45 and 60 years old who had recovered from COVID-19. Material: peripheral blood. The DNA of the CDR3 is TGTGCCAGCAGCACCGACAGGGTATTAATCTCGGGCAATCAGCCCCAGCATTTT. This sequence encodes CASSTDRVLISGNQPQHF.